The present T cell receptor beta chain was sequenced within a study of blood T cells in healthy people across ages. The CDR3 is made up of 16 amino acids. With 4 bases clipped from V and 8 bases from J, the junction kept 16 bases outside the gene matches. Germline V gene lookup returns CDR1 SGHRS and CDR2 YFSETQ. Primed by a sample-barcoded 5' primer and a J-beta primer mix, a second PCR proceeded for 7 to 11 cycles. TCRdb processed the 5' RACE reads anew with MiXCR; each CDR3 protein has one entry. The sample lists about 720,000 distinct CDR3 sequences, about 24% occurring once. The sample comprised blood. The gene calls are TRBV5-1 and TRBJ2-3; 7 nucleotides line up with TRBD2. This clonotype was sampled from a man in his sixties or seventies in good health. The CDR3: CASSTPTYAGEATQYF. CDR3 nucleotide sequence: TGCGCCAGCAGCACACCTACATATGCGGGGGAAGCTACGCAGTATTTT.